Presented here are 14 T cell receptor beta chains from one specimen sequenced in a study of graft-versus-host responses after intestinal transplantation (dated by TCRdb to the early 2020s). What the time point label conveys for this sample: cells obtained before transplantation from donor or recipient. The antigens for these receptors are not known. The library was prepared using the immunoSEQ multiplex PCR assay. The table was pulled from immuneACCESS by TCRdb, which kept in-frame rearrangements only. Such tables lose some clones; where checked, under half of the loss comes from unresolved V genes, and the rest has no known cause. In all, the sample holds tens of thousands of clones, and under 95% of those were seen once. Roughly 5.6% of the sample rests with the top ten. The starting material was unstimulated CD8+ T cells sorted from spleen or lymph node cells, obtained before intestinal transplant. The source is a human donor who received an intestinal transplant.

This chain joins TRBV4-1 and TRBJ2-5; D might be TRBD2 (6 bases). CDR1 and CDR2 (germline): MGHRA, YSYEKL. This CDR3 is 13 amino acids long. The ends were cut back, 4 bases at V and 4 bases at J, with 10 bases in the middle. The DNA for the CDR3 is TGCGCCAGCAGCCGAGAGGAGGGAGAGACCCAGTACTTC. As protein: CASSREEGETQYF.

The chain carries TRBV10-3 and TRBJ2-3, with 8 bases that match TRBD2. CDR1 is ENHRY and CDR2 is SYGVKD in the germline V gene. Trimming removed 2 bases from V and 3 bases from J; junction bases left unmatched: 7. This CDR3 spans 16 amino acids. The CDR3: CAISEVAGGLTDTQYF. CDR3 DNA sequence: TGTGCCATCAGTGAGGTCGCGGGGGGACTAACAGATACGCAGTATTTT.

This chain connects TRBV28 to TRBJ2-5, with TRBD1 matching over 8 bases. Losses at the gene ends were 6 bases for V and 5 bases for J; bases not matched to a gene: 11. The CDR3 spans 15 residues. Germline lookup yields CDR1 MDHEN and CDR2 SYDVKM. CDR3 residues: CASSWGQAGRETQYF. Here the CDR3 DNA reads TGTGCCAGCAGCTGGGGACAGGCTGGGAGGGAGACCCAGTACTTC. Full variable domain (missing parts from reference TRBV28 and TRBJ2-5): DVKVTQSSRYLVKRTGEKVFLECVQDMDHENMFWYRQDPGLGLRLIYFSYDVKMKEKGDIPEGYSVSREKKERFSLILESASTNQTSMYLCASSWGQAGRETQYFGPGTRLLVL.

CDR3 bases: TGTGCCAGCAGCTTAGTTTCCGATTACAATGAGCAGTTCTTC. Residues: CASSLVSDYNEQFF. The gene calls are TRBV7-9 and TRBJ2-1; D not certain. The CDR3 runs 14 residues. Germline CDR1 SEHNR, CDR2 FQNEAQ (reference sequence). The V gene lost 1 base and the J gene lost 4 bases, with 8 bases spanning the gap.

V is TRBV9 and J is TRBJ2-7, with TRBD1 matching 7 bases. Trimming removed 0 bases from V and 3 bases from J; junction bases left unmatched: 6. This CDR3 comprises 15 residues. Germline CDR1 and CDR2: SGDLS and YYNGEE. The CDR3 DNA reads TGTGCCAGCAGCGTAGGGGCACAGGGGAACTACGAGCAGTACTTC. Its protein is CASSVGAQGNYEQYF.

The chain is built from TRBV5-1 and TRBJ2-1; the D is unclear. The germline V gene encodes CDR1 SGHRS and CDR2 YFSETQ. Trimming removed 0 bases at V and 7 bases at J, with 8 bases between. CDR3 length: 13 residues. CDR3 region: CASSLGLENEQFF. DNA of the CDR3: TGCGCCAGCAGCTTGGGGTTAGAGAATGAGCAGTTCTTC.

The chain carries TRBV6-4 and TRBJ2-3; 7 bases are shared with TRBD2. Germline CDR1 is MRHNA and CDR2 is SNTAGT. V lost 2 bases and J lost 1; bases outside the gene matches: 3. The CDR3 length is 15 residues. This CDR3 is CASSDRAGGTDTQYF. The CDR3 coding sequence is TGTGCCAGCAGTGACAGGGCGGGGGGCACAGATACGCAGTATTTT.

The DNA for the CDR3 is TGTGCCAGCATCGCGCCGTGGCAAGATGGCTACACCTTC. Translating it yields CASIAPWQDGYTF. The chain employs TRBV7-6 and TRBJ1-2; unclear D gene. V shed 7 bases and J shed 6 bases, with 15 bases lying between them. This CDR3 spans 13 amino acids. The germline V gene encodes CDR1 SGHVS and CDR2 FNYEAQ.

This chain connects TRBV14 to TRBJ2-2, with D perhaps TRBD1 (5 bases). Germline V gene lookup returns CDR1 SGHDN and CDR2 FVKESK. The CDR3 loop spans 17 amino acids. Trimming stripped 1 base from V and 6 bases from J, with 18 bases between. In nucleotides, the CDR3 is TGTGCCAGCAGCCAAGGCGGTGCAGGGTCTTTCTCCGGGGAGCTGTTTTTT. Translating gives CASSQGGAGSFSGELFF.

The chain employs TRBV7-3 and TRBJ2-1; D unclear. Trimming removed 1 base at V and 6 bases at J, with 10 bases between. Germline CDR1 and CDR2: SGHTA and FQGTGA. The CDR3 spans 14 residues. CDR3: CASSLIGDGNEQFF. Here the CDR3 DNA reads TGTGCCAGCAGCTTAATTGGAGACGGCAATGAGCAGTTCTTC.

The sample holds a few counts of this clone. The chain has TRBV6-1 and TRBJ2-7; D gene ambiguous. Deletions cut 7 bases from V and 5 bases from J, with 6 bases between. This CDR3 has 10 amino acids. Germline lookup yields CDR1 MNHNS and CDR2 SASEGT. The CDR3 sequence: CASNQDEQYF. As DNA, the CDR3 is TGTGCCAGCAATCAGGACGAGCAGTACTTC.

The CDR3 nucleotides read TGTGCCAGCAGTCTGCGACAGGCAACTAATGAAAAACTGTTTTTT. Translation gives CASSLRQATNEKLFF. V and J are TRBV28 and TRBJ1-4, with TRBD1 as a possible D gene (6 bases). Germline V lookup: CDR1 MDHEN, CDR2 SYDVKM. V shed 5 bases and J shed 0 bases, with 10 bases lying between them. The CDR3 length is 15 residues.

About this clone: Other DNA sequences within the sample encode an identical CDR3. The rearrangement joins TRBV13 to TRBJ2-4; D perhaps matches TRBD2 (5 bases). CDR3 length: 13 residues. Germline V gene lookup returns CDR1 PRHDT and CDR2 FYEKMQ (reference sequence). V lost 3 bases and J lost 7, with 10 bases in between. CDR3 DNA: TGTGCCAGCAGCTTCTTGGGAGTCAACATTCAGTACTTC. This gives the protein CASSFLGVNIQYF. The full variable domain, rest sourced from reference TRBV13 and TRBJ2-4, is AAGVIQSPRHLIKEKRETATLKCYPIPRHDTVYWYQQGPGQDPQFLISFYEKMQSDKGSIPDRFSAQQFSDYHSELNMSSLELGDSALYFCASSFLGVNIQYFGAGTRLSVL.

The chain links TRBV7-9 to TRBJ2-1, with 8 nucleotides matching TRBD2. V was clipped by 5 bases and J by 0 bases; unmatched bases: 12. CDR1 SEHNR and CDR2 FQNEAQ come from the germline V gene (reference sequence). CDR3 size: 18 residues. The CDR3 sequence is CASSPLSGRSSSYNEQFF. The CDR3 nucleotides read TGTGCCAGCAGCCCCCTCAGCGGGAGATCAAGCTCCTACAATGAGCAGTTCTTC.